Presented here are 28 T cell receptor beta chains from one specimen sequenced in a study of blood T cells in healthy people across ages. It was with a sample-barcoded 5' primer and a J-beta primer mix that a second PCR of roughly 7 to 11 cycles was run. TCRdb fed the 5' RACE reads into MiXCR, producing one record per CDR3 protein. Of 800,000 or so distinct CDR3 sequences in the sample, approximately 25% were seen once. These data were also filed under a second study, of T cells of mothers and their children.

Sequencing was done on a sample of blood. These receptor sequences come from a boy younger than 18 in good health.

This clonotype was found once. This rearrangement joins TRBV19 to TRBJ1-5; D is uncertain. The V gene lost 3 bases and the J gene lost 2 bases, with 5 bases spanning the gap. Per germline, CDR1 LNHDA and CDR2 SQIVND (reference sequence). This CDR3 contains 13 residues. The chain's CDR3 is CASSMGGNQPQHF. CDR3 DNA: TGTGCCAGTAGTATGGGTGGCAATCAGCCCCAGCATTTT.

V usage is TRBV20-1 and J usage is TRBJ2-2; a weak D match, TRBD1 (5 bases). Trimming took off 1 base at V and 0 bases at J, with 9 bases between the two ends. CDR1 and CDR2 from the germline V gene are DFQATT and SNEGSKA (reference sequence). CDR3 length: 15 amino acids. Here the CDR3 reads CSARGLQANTGELFF. Written as DNA, the CDR3 is TGCAGTGCTAGAGGTCTACAGGCGAACACCGGGGAGCTGTTTTTT.

This clonotype has a handful of counts. The chain has TRBV4-3 and TRBJ2-5, with D perhaps TRBD1 (6 bases). Looked up from germline, CDR1 is LGHNA and CDR2 is YSLEER. The V end lost 2 bases, the J end lost 3 bases, and 19 bases lay between the germline ends. This CDR3 has 17 amino acids. In DNA form, the CDR3 reads TGCGCCAGCAGCCAAACATTTGGGGGCAGAGACGAAGAGACCCAGTACTTC. Encoded protein: CASSQTFGGRDEETQYF.

This clonotype appeared a few times. The J gene is TRBJ2-3, the V gene TRBV11-2; 7 nucleotides line up with TRBD2. CDR3 length: 16 residues. V gave up 5 bases and J gave up 0 bases; unmatched junction bases: 8. The germline CDR1 and CDR2 sequences are SGHAT and FQNNGV. CDR3 region: CASSPLGGGSTDTQYF. CDR3 sequence (DNA): TGTGCCAGCAGCCCACTTGGGGGGGGAAGCACAGATACGCAGTATTTT.

This chain links TRBV2 with TRBJ1-6; a possible D gene is TRBD1 (6 bases). There are 13 residues in the CDR3. Germline CDR1 SNHLY, CDR2 FYNNEI. V lost 4 bases and J 10 bases, leaving 11 bases between the germline ends. CDR3 in DNA: TGTGCCAGCAGTGGGGGGCCGGCCTCACCCCTCCACTTT. Its protein is CASSGGPASPLHF.

J is TRBJ2-5 and V is TRBV2; a weak D match, TRBD1 (6 bases). Germline CDR1 reads SNHLY; CDR2 reads FYNNEI. Trimming pared 11 bases from V and 0 bases from J, leaving 16 bases between. The length of the CDR3 is 14 residues. The CDR3 region is CAGKNREYQETQYF. CDR3 coding DNA: TGTGCCGGCAAAAACAGGGAGTACCAAGAGACCCAGTACTTC.

V gene TRBV7-3 combines with J gene TRBJ2-4; D is undetermined. Trimming removed 11 bases at V and 7 bases at J, with 18 bases between. Germline CDR1 and CDR2: SGHTA and FQGTGA. This CDR3 contains 13 residues. CDR3 coding DNA: TGTGCCTCCCCCCCGTCGACAACCAACATTCAGTACTTC. This translates into CASPPSTTNIQYF.

The V and J genes are TRBV9 and TRBJ2-5; 9 bases map to TRBD1. The tail of the sequence fits TRBJ2-7 better, so the J call may be wrong. The CDR3 length is 15 residues. Germline-derived CDR1 and CDR2 are SGDLS and YYNGEE. The CDR3 nucleotides are TGTGCCAGCAGCGGCGAACGGGACAGGGTTTACGAGCAGTACTTC. Its translation is CASSGERDRVYEQYF.

This clonotype was detected a few times. The V and J genes are TRBV4-3 and TRBJ1-2; no firm D call. The CDR3 has 15 amino acids. Germline V gene lookup returns CDR1 LGHNA and CDR2 YSLEER. The germline V and J ends were trimmed by 0 bases and 8 bases, with 16 bases remaining between them. The CDR3 sequence: CASSQDRSSPSGYTF. CDR3 nucleotides: TGCGCCAGCAGCCAAGATCGGAGTTCTCCCTCAGGCTACACCTTC.

The V gene is TRBV20-1, the J gene TRBJ2-1; TRBD1 matches at 10 bases. The J call could be wrong; TRBJ2-7 is a better fit for the DNA end. CDR3 length equals 13 residues. Per germline, CDR1 DFQATT and CDR2 SNEGSKA (reference sequence). The CDR3 DNA follows: TGCAGTGCTAGTGAGGACAGGGGGGGCAAGCAGTACTTC. This sequence encodes CSASEDRGGKQYF.

This clonotype turned up a few times. Compared with germline, one end of the junction differs, possibly owing to a read error. The V and J genes are TRBV4-3 and TRBJ1-5; TRBD1 matches at 7 bases. Germline V CDR1 and CDR2: LGHNA, YSLEER. There are 17 residues in the CDR3. CDR3 sequence reads: CASSQDVSGGSSQPQHF. Written as DNA, the CDR3 is TGCGCCAGCAGCCAAGATGTATCAGGGGGAAGCAGTCAGCCCCAGCATTTT.

The V call is TRBV28, the J call TRBJ1-4, with D possibly matching TRBD1 (5 bases). Per germline, CDR1 MDHEN and CDR2 SYDVKM. V was clipped by 6 bases and J by 13 bases, with 12 bases between them. The CDR3 runs to 11 residues. The CDR3 DNA follows: TGTGCCAGCAGCTACAGGTTTGGACTGTTTTTT. Its protein is CASSYRFGLFF. Based on the CDR3 plus reference TRBV28 and TRBJ1-4, the full variable domain is DVKVTQSSRYLVKRTGEKVFLECVQDMDHENMFWYRQDPGLGLRLIYFSYDVKMKEKGDIPEGYSVSREKKERFSLILESASTNQTSMYLCASSYRFGLFFGSGTQLSVL.

There are a few counts of this clonotype. This chain links TRBV29-1 with TRBJ2-1, with D possibly being TRBD2 (5 bases). This CDR3 is built from 13 residues. The V end lost 4 bases, the J end lost 6 bases, and 13 bases lay between the germline ends. Germline V gene lookup returns CDR1 SQVTM and CDR2 ANQGSEA. The CDR3 bases are TGCAGCGTTGGCATGGGAGTTTCCAATGAGCAGTTCTTC. It encodes CSVGMGVSNEQFF.

This clonotype has more than one count but fewer than ten. The rearrangement joins TRBV4-3 to TRBJ2-7; the D gene is possibly TRBD1 (6 bases). Germline assignment: CDR1 LGHNA and CDR2 YSLEER. The CDR3 has 14 amino acids. Trimming pared 2 bases from V and 3 bases from J, leaving 11 bases between. DNA for the CDR3: TGCGCCAGCAGCCAATACGCAGGGGACTACGAGCAGTACTTC. This codes for CASSQYAGDYEQYF.

The chain joins TRBV20-1 to TRBJ2-5; 8 nucleotides line up with TRBD2. The J call may be faulty, since TRBJ2-1 better matches the DNA end. CDR3 length equals 15 residues. Germline-derived CDR1 and CDR2 are DFQATT and SNEGSKA (reference sequence). The CDR3 nucleotides read TGCAGTGCTAGACGGGCGGGGGGACTATCCACAGAGCAGTTCTTC. Its translation is CSARRAGGLSTEQFF.

This clonotype was found a few times. The J gene is TRBJ2-1, the V gene TRBV27; 10 bases fit TRBD2. This CDR3 spans 16 amino acids. V was pared by 8 bases and J by 8 bases, with 15 bases of the junction left unmatched. The V gene's germline CDR1 is MNHEY and CDR2 SMNVEV (reference sequence). CDR3 DNA: TGTGCCAGCTGCTGGTCAGCTAGCGGGGGTCTCGATGAGCAGTTCTTC. Encoded protein: CASCWSASGGLDEQFF.

This chain connects TRBV27 to TRBJ2-1, with a weak D call TRBD2 (5 bases). Germline CDR1 MNHEY, CDR2 SMNVEV (reference sequence). The V and J ends lost 6 bases and 0 bases respectively, with 15 bases between them. CDR3 length: 16 residues. This CDR3 reads CASRTVALSSYNEQFF. The CDR3 DNA is TGTGCCAGCAGGACGGTAGCGCTAAGCTCCTACAATGAGCAGTTCTTC.

J is TRBJ1-4 and V is TRBV25-1; D is uncertain. The CDR3 totals 10 residues. The ends were cut back, 8 bases at V and 8 bases at J, with 6 bases in the middle. Germline CDR1 and CDR2: MGHDK and SYGVNS. DNA of the CDR3: TGTGCCAGCGGAGCAGAAAAACTGTTTTTT. Its translation is CASGAEKLFF.

The gene calls are TRBV5-6 and TRBJ2-1, with D possibly being TRBD1 or TRBD2 (5 bases each). There are 15 residues in the CDR3. V lost 4 bases and J 5 bases, leaving 16 bases between the germline ends. The germline CDR1 and CDR2 sequences are SGHDT and YYEEEE. The CDR3 spells CASSLGRGGHNEQFF. CDR3 DNA sequence: TGTGCCAGCAGCCTGGGACGAGGCGGACACAATGAGCAGTTCTTC.

This chain uses TRBV29-1 with TRBJ2-5; D not certain. This CDR3 has 14 residues. The V gene lost 4 bases and the J gene lost 1 base, with 13 bases spanning the gap. In germline, CDR1 is SQVTM, CDR2 ANQGSEA. CDR3: CSVVWGLAQETQYF. The CDR3 DNA sequence: TGCAGCGTTGTGTGGGGATTGGCCCAAGAGACCCAGTACTTC.

Points on this clonotype: A junction end diverges from the germline sequence, so it may reflect a read error. CDR3 in DNA: TGTGCCAGCAGTCCGGGACAGGGCGGCACTAATGAAAAACCGTTTTTT. Translated, it gives CASSPGQGGTNEKPFF. The rearrangement links TRBV12-3 or TRBV12-4 to TRBJ1-4; 9 nucleotides match TRBD1. The CDR3 totals 16 residues.

For this clonotype: One end of the junction varies from germline; a read error may be responsible. The CDR3 spells CASSSLGQFLRF. In DNA, the CDR3 is TGTGCCAGCAGTTCCCTTGGACAGTTTCTTCGGTTT. This chain joins TRBV25-1 and TRBJ1-1; possible D gene TRBD1, 6 bases. CDR3 size: 12 residues. In germline, CDR1 is MGHDK, CDR2 SYGVNS.

A word on this clonotype: Sequence at one end of the junction differs from germline and may be a read error. The chain is built from TRBV6-2 or TRBV6-3 and TRBJ2-7; D unresolved. Per the germline V gene, CDR1 is MNHEY and CDR2 is SVGEGT. The length of the CDR3 is 14 residues. The CDR3 region has the DNA TGTGCCAGCAGTTACTCGTTCGGATCCTGCGAGCAGTACTTC. Translating it yields CASSYSFGSCEQYF.

This chain connects TRBV12-3 or TRBV12-4 to TRBJ1-2; the D is unclear. The V and J ends lost 0 bases and 8 bases respectively, with 16 bases between them. CDR3 length: 15 residues. CDR3 residues: CASSLAPTVNWGYTF. Here the CDR3 DNA reads TGTGCCAGCAGTTTAGCCCCGACGGTAAACTGGGGCTACACCTTC.

This chain connects TRBV29-1 to TRBJ2-3, with 9 bases lining up with TRBD2. The germline CDR1 and CDR2 sequences are SQVTM and ANQGSEA. The CDR3 is 13 amino acids. J gave up 2 bases and V 8 bases, and 5 bases lay outside the gene matches. CDR3 loop: CSSLAGITDTQYF. Written as DNA, the CDR3 is TGCAGCTCTCTAGCGGGAATCACAGATACGCAGTATTTT.

The V call is TRBV20-1, the J call TRBJ2-1; 7 positions match TRBD2. The CDR3 sequence is 14 residues long. Unmatched junction bases numbered 11, after V lost 5 bases and J lost 7 bases. Germline-derived CDR1 and CDR2 are DFQATT and SNEGSKA (reference sequence). The CDR3 region is CSALTSEIGNEQFF. The CDR3 DNA reads as TGCAGTGCTCTTACTAGCGAGATAGGAAATGAGCAGTTCTTC.

Only a few counts were recorded for this clonotype. The chain combines TRBV20-1 with TRBJ1-2; perhaps TRBD1 as D (6 bases). The CDR3 runs 15 residues. V was shortened by 0 bases and J by 4 bases, with 15 bases between the two germline ends. From germline, CDR1 is DFQATT and CDR2 SNEGSKA (reference sequence). CDR3 coding DNA: TGCAGTGCTAGAGATGAAGGGGGGCGGATCTATGGCTACACCTTC. Its translation: CSARDEGGRIYGYTF.

This clonotype showed up just a few times. The chain is built from TRBV29-1 and TRBJ1-1; no firm D call. This CDR3 spans 12 amino acids. The V end was cut by 5 bases, the J end by 4 bases, with 11 bases between. The germline CDR1 and CDR2 sequences are SQVTM and ANQGSEA. The CDR3 loop is CSVQGSSTEAFF. CDR3 in DNA: TGCAGCGTTCAAGGTTCGAGCACTGAAGCTTTCTTT.